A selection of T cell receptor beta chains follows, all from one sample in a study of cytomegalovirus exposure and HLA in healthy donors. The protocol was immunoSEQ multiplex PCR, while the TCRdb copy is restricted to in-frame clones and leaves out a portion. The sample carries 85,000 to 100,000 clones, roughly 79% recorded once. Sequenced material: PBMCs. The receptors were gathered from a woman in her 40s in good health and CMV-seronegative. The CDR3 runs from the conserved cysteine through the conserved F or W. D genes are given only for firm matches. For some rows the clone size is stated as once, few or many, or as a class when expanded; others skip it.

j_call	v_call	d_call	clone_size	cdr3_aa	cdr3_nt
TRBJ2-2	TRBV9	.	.	CASSAQVINTGELFF	TGTGCCAGCAGCGCTCAGGTGATCAACACCGGGGAGCTGTTTTTT
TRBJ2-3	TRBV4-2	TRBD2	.	CASSPLPPAGVTDTQYF	TGTGCCAGCAGCCCACTCCCGCCCGCGGGGGTCACAGATACGCAGTATTTT
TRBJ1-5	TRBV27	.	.	CASSFLGRGDQPQHF	TGTGCCAGCAGTTTTCTAGGTCGGGGAGATCAGCCCCAGCATTTT
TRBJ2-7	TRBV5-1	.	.	CASKRPGDAYEQYF	TGCGCCAGCAAAAGGCCCGGAGACGCCTACGAGCAGTACTTC
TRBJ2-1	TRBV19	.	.	CASSIDRYLQFF	TGTGCCAGTAGTATAGATCGCTACCTTCAGTTCTTC
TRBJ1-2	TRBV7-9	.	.	CASSLEDRPGPYGYTF	TGTGCCAGCAGCTTAGAAGACAGACCAGGACCCTATGGCTACACCTTC
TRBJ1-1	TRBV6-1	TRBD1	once	CASTTGEMNTEAFF	TGTGCCAGCACCACAGGGGAAATGAACACTGAAGCTTTCTTT
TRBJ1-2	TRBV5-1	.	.	CASSLGDGGPRNYGYTF	TGCGCCAGCAGCTTGGGTGACGGGGGTCCACGAAACTATGGCTACACCTTC
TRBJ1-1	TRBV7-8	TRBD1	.	CASSATGGLYTEAFF	TGTGCCAGCAGCGCGACAGGGGGCTTATACACTGAAGCTTTCTTT
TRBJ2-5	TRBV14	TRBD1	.	CASSPTPGQGAEETQYF	TGTGCCAGCAGCCCGACTCCGGGACAGGGGGCTGAAGAGACCCAGTACTTC
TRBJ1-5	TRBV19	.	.	CASSMYIHPNQPQHF	TGTGCCAGTAGTATGTACATACATCCCAATCAGCCCCAGCATTTT
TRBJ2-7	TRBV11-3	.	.	CARRTARLVEQYF	TGTGCCAGGAGAACAGCTCGCTTGGTCGAGCAGTACTTC
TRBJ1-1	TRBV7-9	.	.	CASSPTAPLNTEAFF	TGTGCCAGCAGCCCGACAGCTCCGTTGAACACTGAAGCTTTCTTT
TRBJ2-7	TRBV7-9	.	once	CASSSSPEVYEQYF	TGTGCCAGCAGCTCCTCCCCGGAGGTCTACGAGCAGTACTTC
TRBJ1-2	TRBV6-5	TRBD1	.	CASSYDLTGNYGYTF	TGTGCCAGCAGTTACGACCTGACAGGGAACTATGGCTACACCTTC
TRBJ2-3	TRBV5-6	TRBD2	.	CASSLLAGGQLTQYF	TGTGCCAGCAGCTTACTAGCGGGGGGGCAACTTACGCAGTATTTT
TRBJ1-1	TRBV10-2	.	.	CATRGGRDTEAFF	TGCGCCACTCGCGGGGGGCGGGACACTGAAGCTTTCTTT
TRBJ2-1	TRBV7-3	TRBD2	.	CASSLRGGGGGYNEQFF	TGTGCCAGCAGCTTAAGGGGTGGGGGGGGAGGCTACAATGAGCAGTTCTTC
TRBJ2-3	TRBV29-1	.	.	CSVTPGDTQYF	TGCAGCGTTACCCCGGGGGATACGCAGTATTTT
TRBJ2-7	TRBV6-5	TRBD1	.	CASSYSTGTQGEQYF	TGTGCCAGCAGTTACTCGACAGGGACGCAGGGCGAGCAGTACTTC
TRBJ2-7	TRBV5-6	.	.	CASSLERTAPEFYEQYF	TGTGCCAGCAGCTTGGAACGGACAGCCCCCGAGTTCTACGAGCAGTACTTC
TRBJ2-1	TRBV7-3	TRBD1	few	CASSPTGDNEQFF	TGTGCCAGCAGCCCGACAGGGGACAATGAGCAGTTCTTC
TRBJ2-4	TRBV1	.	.	CTSSQDLSQPPGRGDTKNIQYF	TGCACCAGCAGCCAAGATTTATCCCAACCCCCGGGCAGGGGAGATACCAAAAACATTCAGTACTTC
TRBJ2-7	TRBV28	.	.	CASSPRAEIYLYEQYF	TGTGCCAGCAGCCCCAGGGCCGAAATCTACTTATACGAGCAGTACTTC
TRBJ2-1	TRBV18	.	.	CASSLLSPEDEQFF	TGTGCCAGCTCACTCCTGAGTCCCGAGGATGAGCAGTTCTTC
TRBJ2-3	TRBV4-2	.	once	CASSQAGISTDTQYF	TGTGCCAGCAGCCAAGCGGGAATCAGCACAGATACGCAGTATTTT
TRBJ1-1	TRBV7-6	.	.	CASSLAGTEEPAFF	TGTGCCAGCAGCTTAGCGGGGACTGAAGAACCGGCTTTCTTT
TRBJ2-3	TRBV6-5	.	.	CASTHSQGGLDTQYF	TGTGCCAGCACCCATTCACAGGGCGGATTGGATACGCAGTATTTT
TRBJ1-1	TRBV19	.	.	CASSIGKSTEAFF	TGTGCCAGTAGTATCGGGAAGAGCACTGAAGCTTTCTTT
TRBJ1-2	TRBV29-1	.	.	CSVDGRGFSNYGYTF	TGCAGCGTTGATGGCAGGGGCTTTTCTAACTATGGCTACACCTTC
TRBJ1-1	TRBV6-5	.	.	CASINHKNTEAFF	TGTGCCAGCATCAATCACAAGAACACTGAAGCTTTCTTT
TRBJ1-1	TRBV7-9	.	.	CSSSSGQQWEAFF	TGTTCCAGCAGCTCCGGACAGCAATGGGAAGCTTTCTTT
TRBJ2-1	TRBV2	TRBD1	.	CASSEVSGGHNEQFF	TGTGCCAGCAGTGAAGTGTCAGGGGGCCACAATGAGCAGTTCTTC
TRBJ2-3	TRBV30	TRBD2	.	CAWTRGTSGGPDTQYF	TGTGCCTGGACCCGAGGGACTAGCGGGGGACCAGATACGCAGTATTTT
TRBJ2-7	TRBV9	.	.	CASSVLPGQRYEQYF	TGTGCCAGCAGCGTACTCCCTGGACAGAGGTACGAGCAGTACTTC
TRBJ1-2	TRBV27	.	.	CASSSPQYGDYGYTF	TGTGCCAGCAGTTCACCGCAGTACGGGGACTATGGCTACACCTTC
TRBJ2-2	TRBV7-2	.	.	CANPGSRERNTGELFF	TGTGCCAACCCAGGAAGCCGGGAAAGGAACACCGGGGAGCTGTTTTTT
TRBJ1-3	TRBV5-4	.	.	CASSLWGSGISSNTIYF	TGTGCCAGCAGCTTGTGGGGCTCAGGGATTAGCTCAAACACCATATATTTT
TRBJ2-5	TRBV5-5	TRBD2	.	CASSLFSGGLQETQYF	TGTGCCAGCAGCTTGTTCAGCGGGGGATTACAAGAGACCCAGTACTTC
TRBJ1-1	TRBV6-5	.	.	CASSRTGNTEAFF	TGTGCCAGCAGCCGAACAGGGAACACTGAAGCTTTCTTT
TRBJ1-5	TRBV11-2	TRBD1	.	CASSRTGLNQPQHF	TGTGCCAGCAGCCGGACAGGTCTGAATCAGCCCCAGCATTTT
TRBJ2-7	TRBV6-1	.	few	CASSEIQVEEYF	TGTGCCAGCAGTGAAATACAGGTCGAGGAGTACTTC
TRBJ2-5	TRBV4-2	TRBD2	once	CASSQDDGLAGGTQYF	TGTGCCAGCAGCCAAGATGACGGACTGGCGGGGGGGACCCAGTACTTC
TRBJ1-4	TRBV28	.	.	CASRPPLTGGPNEKLFF	TGTGCCAGCAGGCCCCCCCTAACAGGCGGACCTAATGAAAAACTGTTTTTT
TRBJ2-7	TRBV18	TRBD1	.	CASSLSQGAQSEQYF	TGTGCCAGCTCCTTATCGCAGGGGGCGCAGAGCGAGCAGTACTTC
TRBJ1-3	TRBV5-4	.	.	CASTTEPGNTIYF	TGTGCCAGCACCACAGAGCCTGGAAACACCATATATTTT
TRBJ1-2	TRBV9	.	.	CASSTGNYGYTF	TGTGCCAGCAGCACTGGTAACTATGGCTACACCTTC
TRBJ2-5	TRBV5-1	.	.	CASSSGTYQETQYF	TGCGCCAGCAGCTCCGGGACATATCAAGAGACCCAGTACTTC
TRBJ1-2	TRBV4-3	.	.	CASSQAGGINYGYTF	TGCGCCAGCAGCCAAGCGGGAGGAATTAACTATGGCTACACCTTC
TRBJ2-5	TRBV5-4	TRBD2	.	CASSLPGLGFSGETQYF	TGTGCCAGCAGCCTACCGGGACTAGGGTTTTCAGGAGAGACCCAGTACTTC
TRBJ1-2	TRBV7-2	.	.	CASSNTGMLGGYTF	TGTGCCAGCAGCAATACAGGGATGTTGGGTGGCTACACCTTC
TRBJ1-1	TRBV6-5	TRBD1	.	CASSYFSTGLTEAFF	TGTGCCAGCAGTTACTTTTCGACAGGGTTGACTGAAGCTTTCTTT
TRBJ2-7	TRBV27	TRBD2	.	CASRSREGRHEQYF	TGTGCCAGCAGGTCTCGGGAGGGACGACACGAGCAGTACTTC
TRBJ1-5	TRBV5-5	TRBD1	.	CASSPGQGNQPQHF	TGTGCCAGCAGCCCCGGACAGGGGAATCAGCCCCAGCATTTT
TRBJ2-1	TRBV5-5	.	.	CASSLDWGLADYNEQFF	TGTGCCAGCAGCTTGGATTGGGGGCTAGCGGACTACAATGAGCAGTTCTTC
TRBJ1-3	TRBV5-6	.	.	CASSLARETTIRQPF	TGTGCCAGCAGCTTGGCGCGGGAAACTACCATCCGACAACCTTTT
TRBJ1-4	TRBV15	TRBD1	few	CATSRVGDSAEKLFF	TGTGCCACCAGCAGAGTTGGGGACAGTGCGGAAAAACTGTTTTTT
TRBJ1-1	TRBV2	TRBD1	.	CASRGRDRVTEAFF	TGTGCCAGCAGAGGACGGGACAGGGTCACTGAAGCTTTCTTT
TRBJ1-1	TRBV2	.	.	CASSEAQGMNTEAFF	TGTGCCAGCAGTGAAGCCCAGGGGATGAACACTGAAGCTTTCTTT
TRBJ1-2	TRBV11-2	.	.	CASSFGGIVHGYTF	TGTGCCAGCAGCTTTGGGGGGATCGTGCATGGCTACACCTTC